The 20 T cell receptor beta chains below all came from one sample that was sequenced in a study of blood T cell repertoires in COVID-19. Libraries were prepared by immunoSEQ multiplex PCR; TCRdb keeps only in-frame clonotypes and omits some of them. The sample yields 110,000 to 150,000 clones, around 88% seen once. Material for sequencing was peripheral blood. These receptors originate from a man in his 60s with active or convalescent COVID-19.

This chain connects TRBV9 to TRBJ2-2, with TRBD2 matching over 12 bases. The CDR3 is made up of 17 amino acids. Germline-derived CDR1 and CDR2 are SGDLS and YYNGEE. V trimming: 4 bases; J trimming: 4 bases; junction bases outside the gene matches: 8. The DNA for the CDR3 is TGTGCCAGCAGCCCACTAGCGGGGGGCCCCCGCACCGGGGAGCTGTTTTTT. Translating gives CASSPLAGGPRTGELFF.

The chain carries TRBV29-1 and TRBJ2-3; D not resolved. V gave up 7 bases and J gave up 6 bases, with 14 bases separating them. From germline, CDR1 is SQVTM and CDR2 ANQGSEA. This CDR3 has 12 amino acids. CDR3 loop: CSAAVLGDTQYF. CDR3 in DNA: TGCAGCGCAGCTGTCCTCGGGGATACGCAGTATTTT.

CDR3 in amino acids: CASRVTLAGTEAFF. The CDR3 nucleotides read TGTGCCAGCAGGGTGACACTCGCGGGCACTGAAGCTTTCTTT. The rearrangement joins TRBV6-5 to TRBJ1-1; D unresolved. Germline CDR1 is MNHEY and CDR2 is SVGAGI. This CDR3 comprises 14 residues. Trimming cost V 6 bases and J 4 bases, with 15 bases left between them.

The V and J genes are TRBV30 and TRBJ1-1; D is perhaps TRBD1 (6 bases). CDR3 length: 14 amino acids. Between the trimmed V and J ends, which lost 2 bases and 7 bases, there was a span of 17 bases. Germline values: CDR1 GTSNPN, CDR2 SVGIG (reference sequence). This CDR3 reads CAWSRGREQGEAFF. The CDR3 DNA reads TGTGCCTGGAGTCGGGGCAGAGAACAGGGTGAAGCTTTCTTT.

A remark on this clone: The same CDR3 is also encoded by other DNA sequences in this sample. The genes are TRBV19 and TRBJ1-5; D is unclear. The CDR3 length is 16 residues. Germline loops: CDR1 LNHDA, CDR2 SQIVND (reference sequence). Trimming pared 2 bases from V and 1 base from J, leaving 12 bases between. CDR3 coding DNA: TGTGCCAGTAGTATACGTGCAGGAGGAAGCAATCAGCCCCAGCATTTT. It yields the protein CASSIRAGGSNQPQHF.

The V call is TRBV19, the J call TRBJ2-6; possibly TRBD1 for D (6 bases). The CDR3 extends over 16 amino acids. From germline, CDR1 is LNHDA and CDR2 SQIVND (reference sequence). V was cut by 4 bases and J by 0 bases, with 10 bases left in between. CDR3 sequence reads: CASSSTGSSGANVLTF. DNA for the CDR3: TGTGCCAGTAGTAGTACAGGGTCCTCTGGGGCCAACGTCCTGACTTTC.

V usage is TRBV3-1 (or the pseudogene TRBV3-2) and J usage is TRBJ2-5, with no clear D. V lost 2 bases and J lost 5, with 6 bases in between. This CDR3 is 12 amino acids long. Germline V CDR1 and CDR2: LGHDT, YNNKEL (reference sequence). Here the CDR3 DNA reads TGTGCCAGCAGCCAATTCCCGGAGACCCAGTACTTC. It encodes CASSQFPETQYF.

The rearrangement joins TRBV2 to TRBJ2-7; 9 bases match TRBD1. CDR1 is SNHLY, CDR2 FYNNEI, per germline. The CDR3 loop spans 14 amino acids. The V segment lost 10 bases and the J segment 0 bases; nucleotides outside the gene matches: 7. The CDR3 here is CANKRQGGSYEQYF. The CDR3 nucleotides read TGTGCCAACAAACGACAGGGGGGCTCCTACGAGCAGTACTTC.

CDR3 loop: CASSSDPRVGYGYTF. The CDR3 DNA sequence: TGTGCCAGCAGTTCTGACCCCAGGGTTGGCTATGGCTACACCTTC. The V call is TRBV6-5, the J call TRBJ1-2, with a tentative D call TRBD1 (5 bases). V was trimmed by 4 bases and J by 4 bases, leaving 16 bases between them. The CDR3 is made up of 15 amino acids. Looked up from germline, CDR1 is MNHEY and CDR2 is SVGAGI.

The V gene is TRBV28, the J gene TRBJ2-2, with D tentatively TRBD2 (6 bases). Per the germline V gene, CDR1 is MDHEN and CDR2 is SYDVKM. The CDR3 is 15 residues long. Trimming shortened V by 3 bases and J by 0 bases, and 8 bases separated the two germline ends. CDR3 loop: CASSFGGANTGELFF. The CDR3 DNA reads TGTGCCAGCAGTTTTGGAGGGGCGAACACCGGGGAGCTGTTTTTT. Complete variable domain (other parts from reference TRBV28 and TRBJ2-2): DVKVTQSSRYLVKRTGEKVFLECVQDMDHENMFWYRQDPGLGLRLIYFSYDVKMKEKGDIPEGYSVSREKKERFSLILESASTNQTSMYLCASSFGGANTGELFFGEGSRLTVL.

This CDR3 reads CASSYALADRFF. The CDR3 DNA reads as TGTGCCAGCAGTTACGCCCTGGCAGATCGGTTCTTC. The genes are TRBV12-3 or TRBV12-4 and TRBJ2-1, with D uncertain. The ends were cut back, 4 bases at V and 15 bases at J, with 16 bases in the middle. This CDR3 is 12 amino acids long.

This chain uses TRBV3-1 (or the pseudogene TRBV3-2) with TRBJ1-1; 7 nucleotides agree with TRBD1. With 4 bases clipped from V and 5 bases from J, the junction kept 7 bases outside the gene matches. The V gene's germline CDR1 is LGHDT and CDR2 YNNKEL (reference sequence). The CDR3 runs to 14 residues. CDR3 sequence (DNA): TGTGCCAGCAGCCCCCGGGACAGCCAAACTGAAGCTTTCTTT. Its translation is CASSPRDSQTEAFF.

The chain is built from TRBV11-3 and TRBJ2-7; TRBD2 agrees at 7 bases. The CDR3 contains 14 residues. The trim removed 2 bases at V and 2 bases at J, leaving 3 bases unmatched. The germline CDR1 and CDR2 sequences are SGHNT and YENEEA. The CDR3 loop is CASSLRSGTYEQYF. CDR3 DNA: TGTGCCAGCAGCTTAAGGAGCGGGACCTACGAGCAGTACTTC.

This clone was counted only a few times. V usage is TRBV27 and J usage is TRBJ1-2, with TRBD1 matching 8 bases. There are 15 residues in the CDR3. Germline trimming cut 5 bases from V and 4 bases from J; bases unmatched to any gene: 9. CDR1 MNHEY and CDR2 SMNVEV come from the germline V gene (reference sequence). In DNA, the CDR3 is TGTGCCAGCAGTCCCTACCCACAGGGGGTCTATGGCTACACCTTC. Protein sequence: CASSPYPQGVYGYTF.

The chain uses TRBV7-6 and TRBJ2-7, with D hard to call. Germline CDR1 and CDR2: SGHVS and FNYEAQ. The CDR3 has 15 residues. Trimming took 1 base from V and 0 from J, leaving 10 bases between them. Here the CDR3 reads CASSLELGSSYEQYF. The CDR3 DNA is TGTGCCAGCAGCTTAGAATTGGGCAGCTCCTACGAGCAGTACTTC.

The CDR3 bases are TGTGCCAGCAGGGCAGCGGGGCGCACAGATACGCAGTATTTT. Encoded protein: CASRAAGRTDTQYF. This chain joins TRBV6-5 and TRBJ2-3; TRBD2 aligns across 7 bases. The CDR3 spans 14 residues. Germline trimming cut 6 bases from V and 1 base from J; bases unmatched to any gene: 4. Germline V gene sequence: CDR1 MNHEY, CDR2 SVGAGI.

The V and J genes are TRBV5-4 and TRBJ1-1, with D uncertain. The length of the CDR3 is 15 residues. Per the germline V gene, CDR1 is SGHNT and CDR2 is YYREEE (reference sequence). V was trimmed by 4 bases and J by 4 bases, leaving 17 bases between them. The CDR3 loop reads CASSPGGQTSTEAFF. The CDR3 bases are TGTGCCAGCAGCCCCGGTGGGCAGACGAGCACTGAAGCTTTCTTT. The complete variable domain, with remaining parts taken from reference TRBV5-4 and TRBJ1-1, reads ETGVTQSPTHLIKTRGQQVTLRCSSQSGHNTVSWYQQALGQGPQFIFQYYREEENGRGNFPPRFSGLQFPNYSSELNVNALELDDSALYLCASSPGGQTSTEAFFGQGTRLTVV.

The chain has TRBV28 and TRBJ1-4, with D possibly matching TRBD1 (6 bases). V was trimmed by 2 bases and J by 3 bases, leaving 7 bases between them. Germline-derived CDR1 and CDR2 are MDHEN and SYDVKM. CDR3 size: 14 residues. The CDR3 loop is CASSLAGANEKLFF. The CDR3 bases are TGTGCCAGCAGTTTAGCAGGGGCTAATGAAAAACTGTTTTTT.

The V call is TRBV5-1, the J call TRBJ2-5, with 13 bases aligning to TRBD2. V lost 1 base to trimming and J lost 2 bases; unmatched junction nucleotides: 2. CDR3 length: 16 residues. Germline V lookup: CDR1 SGHRS, CDR2 YFSETQ. The CDR3, as DNA: TGCGCCAGCAGCTTGACTAGCGGGGGGGCGCAAGAGACCCAGTACTTC. This codes for CASSLTSGGAQETQYF.

The V gene is TRBV19, the J gene TRBJ1-1; no definite D call. The CDR3 covers 12 residues. V lost 7 bases to trimming and J lost 1 base, with 7 bases between them. Germline V gives CDR1 LNHDA, CDR2 SQIVND (reference sequence). Here the CDR3 reads CASTYRNTEAFF. CDR3 nucleotide sequence: TGTGCCAGTACCTACAGGAACACTGAAGCTTTCTTT.